The 8 T cell receptor beta chains below all came from one sample that was sequenced in a study of blood T cell repertoires in COVID-19 (dated by TCRdb to 2020 to 2022). The library was obtained by the immunoSEQ multiplex PCR assay. What TCRdb holds here is the immuneACCESS table cut down to in-frame rearrangements. Part of the clones is not present; checked against another copy, under half of the missing clones reflect an unresolved V gene, and the others are unexplained. The sample profile shows about 220,000 clones; 84% of them were found once. The ten biggest clones cover roughly 21% of the sample. Sequencing was carried out using peripheral blood. The receptors were sampled from a man under 40 with active or convalescent COVID-19.

This chain links TRBV7-2 with TRBJ2-7; D call uncertain. This CDR3 is built from 14 residues. Trimming took off 1 base at V and 1 base at J, with 8 bases between the two ends. Germline values: CDR1 SGHTA, CDR2 FQGNSA. The CDR3 region has the DNA TGTGCCAGCAGCTTAGGGCCAGCGTCCTACGAGCAGTACTTC. Its protein product is CASSLGPASYEQYF.

The chain is built from TRBV19 and TRBJ2-3; TRBD2 aligns across 14 bases. Germline V CDR1 and CDR2: LNHDA, SQIVND (reference sequence). CDR3 size: 16 residues. Losses at the gene ends were 6 bases for V and 2 bases for J; bases not matched to a gene: 4. CDR3 sequence: CASSRLAGGITDTQYF. The CDR3 DNA reads TGTGCCAGTAGCCGACTAGCGGGGGGGATCACAGATACGCAGTATTTT.

The chain has TRBV19 and TRBJ1-2; D remains ambiguous. This CDR3 spans 13 amino acids. The germline gives CDR1 LNHDA, CDR2 SQIVND (reference sequence). V lost 4 bases and J 4 bases, leaving 10 bases between the germline ends. The CDR3, as DNA: TGTGCCAGTAGTAGGATACAGCCCTATGGCTACACCTTC. Amino acids: CASSRIQPYGYTF.

This chain links TRBV28 with TRBJ1-1; 10 bases are shared with TRBD1. The CDR3 is 14 residues long. Germline assignment: CDR1 MDHEN and CDR2 SYDVKM. With 6 bases clipped from V and 4 bases from J, the junction kept 5 bases outside the gene matches. The CDR3 sequence is CASRTTGGGTEAFF. CDR3 nucleotide sequence: TGTGCCAGCAGAACGACAGGGGGCGGCACTGAAGCTTTCTTT.

This clone was observed once. This sequence joins TRBV5-6 and TRBJ2-7; D perhaps matches TRBD1 (6 bases). CDR1 and CDR2 (germline): SGHDT, YYEEEE. Trimming took off 4 bases at V and 0 bases at J, with 14 bases between the two ends. The CDR3 length is 15 residues. The CDR3 DNA reads TGTGCCAGCAGCCAACTGACAGGTTACTCCTACGAGCAGTACTTC. This sequence encodes CASSQLTGYSYEQYF.

V and J are TRBV5-5 and TRBJ1-3; 8 positions match TRBD1. J was trimmed by 4 bases and V by 0 bases; bases with no gene match: 6. Germline V gene sequence: CDR1 SGHKS, CDR2 YYEKEE (reference sequence). This CDR3 spans 16 amino acids. CDR3 in DNA: TGTGCCAGCAGCTTGGCCCGGACAGGGAACGGAAACACCATATATTTT. It codes for CASSLARTGNGNTIYF.

V gene TRBV12-3 or TRBV12-4 combines with J gene TRBJ2-1; D is unresolved. The CDR3 totals 13 residues. V lost 3 bases and J lost 9, with 12 bases in between. The CDR3 loop reads CASSFDDNGEQFF. The CDR3 bases are TGTGCCAGCAGTTTTGATGACAACGGTGAGCAGTTCTTC.

The gene calls are TRBV4-3 and TRBJ2-2, with 9 bases aligning to TRBD1. Germline values: CDR1 LGHNA, CDR2 YSLEER. This CDR3 contains 15 residues. V lost 2 bases to trimming and J lost 7 bases; unmatched junction nucleotides: 5. In nucleotides, the CDR3 is TGCGCCAGCAGCCAACCGGACAGGGGCAACGGGGAGCTGTTTTTT. It encodes CASSQPDRGNGELFF.